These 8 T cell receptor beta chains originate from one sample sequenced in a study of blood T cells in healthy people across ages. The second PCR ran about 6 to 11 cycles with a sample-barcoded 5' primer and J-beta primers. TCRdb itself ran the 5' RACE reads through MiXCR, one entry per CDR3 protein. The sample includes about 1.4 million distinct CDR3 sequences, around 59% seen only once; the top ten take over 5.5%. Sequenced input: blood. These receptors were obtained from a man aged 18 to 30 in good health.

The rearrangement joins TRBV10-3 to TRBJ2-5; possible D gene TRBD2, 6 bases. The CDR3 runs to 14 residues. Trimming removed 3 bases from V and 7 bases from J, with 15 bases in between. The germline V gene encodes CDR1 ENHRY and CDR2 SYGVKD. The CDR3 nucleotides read TGTGCCATCAGTGATAGTACGGGGGTTGGGACCCAGTACTTC. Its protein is CAISDSTGVGTQYF.

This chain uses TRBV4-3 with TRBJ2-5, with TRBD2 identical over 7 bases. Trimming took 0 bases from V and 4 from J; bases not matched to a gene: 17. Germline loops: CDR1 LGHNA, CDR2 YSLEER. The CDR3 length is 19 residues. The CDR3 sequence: CASSQDIAGLNYSPETQYF. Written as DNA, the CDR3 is TGCGCCAGCAGCCAAGACATAGCGGGTCTCAACTATTCCCCAGAGACCCAGTACTTC.

The CDR3 loop reads CASQAPGNTEAFF. The CDR3 DNA follows: TGTGCCAGTCAAGCCCCAGGGAACACTGAAGCTTTCTTT. The V gene is TRBV2, the J gene TRBJ1-1; D ambiguous. The germline V and J ends were trimmed by 9 bases and 1 base, with 12 bases remaining between them. Germline CDR1 and CDR2: SNHLY and FYNNEI. The CDR3 is 13 amino acids.

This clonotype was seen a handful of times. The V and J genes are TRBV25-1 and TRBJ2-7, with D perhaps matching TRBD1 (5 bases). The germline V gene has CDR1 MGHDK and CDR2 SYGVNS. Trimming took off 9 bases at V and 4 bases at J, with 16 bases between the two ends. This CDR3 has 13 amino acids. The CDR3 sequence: CASKDSLIYEQYF. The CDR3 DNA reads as TGTGCCAGTAAAGACAGCTTGATTTACGAGCAGTACTTC.

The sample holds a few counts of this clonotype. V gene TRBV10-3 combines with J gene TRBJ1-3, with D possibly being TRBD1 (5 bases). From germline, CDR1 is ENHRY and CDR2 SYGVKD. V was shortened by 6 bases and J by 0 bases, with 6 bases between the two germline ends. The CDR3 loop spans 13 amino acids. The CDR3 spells CAIRDNSGNTIYF. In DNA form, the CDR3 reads TGTGCCATCAGGGACAACTCTGGAAACACCATATATTTT.

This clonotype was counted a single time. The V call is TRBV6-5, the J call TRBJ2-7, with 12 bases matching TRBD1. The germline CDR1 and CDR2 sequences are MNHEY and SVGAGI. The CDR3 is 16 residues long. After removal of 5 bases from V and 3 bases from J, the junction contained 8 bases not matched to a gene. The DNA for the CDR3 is TGTGCCAGCAGTCGACCGGGACAGGGGGCCAACTACGAGCAGTACTTC. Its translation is CASSRPGQGANYEQYF.

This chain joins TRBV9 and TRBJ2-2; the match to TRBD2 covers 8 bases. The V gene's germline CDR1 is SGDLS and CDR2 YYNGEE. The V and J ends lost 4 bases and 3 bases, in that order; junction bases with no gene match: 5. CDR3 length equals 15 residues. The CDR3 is CASSYRGGYTGELFF. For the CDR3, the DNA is TGTGCCAGCAGCTACCGGGGGGGATACACCGGGGAGCTGTTTTTT.

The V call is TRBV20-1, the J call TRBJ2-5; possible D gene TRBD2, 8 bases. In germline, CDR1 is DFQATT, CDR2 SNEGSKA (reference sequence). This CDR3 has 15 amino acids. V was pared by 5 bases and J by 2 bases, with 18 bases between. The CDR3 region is CSAHIAGTAQETQYF. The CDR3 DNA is TGCAGTGCTCACATAGCGGGGACAGCGCAAGAGACCCAGTACTTC.